A selection of T cell receptor beta chains follows, all from one sample in a study of blood T cell repertoires in COVID-19. Method: immunoSEQ multiplex PCR; TCRdb's copy keeps in-frame clones and lacks some. This sample yields over 200,000 clones, of which approximately 80% are seen a single time; roughly 7% belongs to the top ten. Sequences were obtained from peripheral blood. All receptors come from a woman of 80 years or more with COVID-19, enrolled during active disease. Both conserved end residues are part of each CDR3. A D gene is named only where the DNA matches it firmly. Only some rows state a clone size, as once, few, many or a class for expanded clones.

V gene,D gene,clone size,J gene,CDR3 protein,CDR3 DNA
TRBV19,NA,once,TRBJ1-6,CASNLQASNSPLHF,TGTGCCAGTAACTTACAGGCCTCTAATTCACCCCTCCACTTT
TRBV3-1/TRBV3-2,NA,NA,TRBJ1-2,CASSTIGVYGYTF,TGTGCCAGCAGTACTATCGGGGTCTATGGCTACACCTTC
TRBV7-8,NA,few,TRBJ2-3,CASSSLEGLADTQYF,TGTGCCAGCAGCTCGCTGGAGGGCCTTGCAGATACGCAGTATTTT
TRBV5-1,TRBD1,NA,TRBJ1-1,CASSFSPGQGSVAFF,TGCGCCAGCAGCTTTTCCCCGGGACAGGGCTCTGTAGCTTTCTTT
TRBV7-6,TRBD2,NA,TRBJ2-3,CASSLGLAGGGDTQYF,TGTGCCAGCAGCTTAGGACTAGCGGGGGGGGGAGATACGCAGTATTTT
TRBV6-5,TRBD2,NA,TRBJ2-7,CASSYSTGGRPYEQYF,TGTGCCAGCAGTTACTCGACGGGGGGGCGCCCCTACGAGCAGTACTTC
TRBV5-1,NA,NA,TRBJ2-1,CASSLAGISNEQFF,TGCGCCAGCAGCTTGGCGGGGATCAGCAATGAGCAGTTCTTC
TRBV2,NA,many,TRBJ1-2,CASSERGGAYGYTF,TGTGCCAGCAGTGAACGAGGGGGAGCCTATGGCTACACCTTC
TRBV25-1,TRBD1,NA,TRBJ2-5,CASRETGEKGTQYF,TGTGCCAGCAGGGAGACAGGGGAGAAGGGGACCCAGTACTTC
TRBV14,NA,NA,TRBJ1-2,CASSPSGSRGGYGYTF,TGTGCCAGCAGCCCCTCCGGGTCCCGCGGGGGCTATGGCTACACCTTC
TRBV7-2,TRBD1,NA,TRBJ2-1,CASSFGQVANEQFF,TGTGCCAGCAGCTTCGGACAGGTGGCTAATGAGCAGTTCTTC
TRBV5-6,TRBD1,NA,TRBJ1-2,CASSSEDRGGNGYTF,TGTGCCAGCAGCTCCGAGGACAGGGGTGGTAATGGCTACACCTTC
TRBV6-6,NA,NA,TRBJ2-5,CASSLTMETQYF,TGTGCCAGCAGTTTAACAATGGAGACCCAGTACTTC
TRBV11-2,NA,NA,TRBJ2-1,CASSLEGVLAPLF,TGTGCCAGCAGTCTAGAGGGAGTTCTGGCGCCCCTCTTC
TRBV3-1/TRBV3-2,NA,NA,TRBJ1-4,CASSQVFVRVAKLFF,TGTGCCAGCAGCCAAGTGTTCGTCAGGGTGGCAAAACTGTTTTTT
TRBV5-5,NA,NA,TRBJ2-7,CASNPEWSSYEQYF,TGTGCCAGCAACCCGGAGTGGAGCTCCTACGAGCAGTACTTC
TRBV19,NA,NA,TRBJ2-2,CASSASLTGELFF,TGTGCCAGTAGTGCCAGTCTCACCGGGGAGCTGTTTTTT
TRBV6-5,NA,NA,TRBJ1-4,CASSYSLGGSEKLFF,TGTGCCAGCAGTTACTCGCTGGGTGGGAGTGAAAAACTGTTTTTT
TRBV2,TRBD1,NA,TRBJ1-3,CASSRPTGDRTGNTIYF,TGTGCCAGCAGTCGACCTACCGGGGACAGGACGGGAAACACCATATATTTT
TRBV7-8,TRBD1,NA,TRBJ2-6,CASSLYRGVSGANVLTF,TGTGCCAGCAGCTTGTACAGGGGGGTCTCTGGGGCCAACGTCCTGACTTTC
TRBV11-2,TRBD1,NA,TRBJ2-1,CASSRRPGQRVHEQFF,TGTGCCAGCAGCCGAAGACCGGGACAGAGGGTCCATGAGCAGTTCTTC
TRBV29-1,NA,NA,TRBJ2-3,CSVVKAQGIDTQYF,TGCAGCGTTGTTAAGGCCCAGGGTATAGATACGCAGTATTTT
TRBV7-8,NA,NA,TRBJ1-2,CASSLAVTVAYGYTF,TGTGCCAGCAGCTTAGCGGTGACAGTGGCTTATGGCTACACCTTC
TRBV19,NA,once,TRBJ1-1,CASSPRAGGAFF,TGTGCCAGTAGTCCTCGAGCGGGGGGCGCTTTCTTT
TRBV19,NA,NA,TRBJ1-2,CASTNEWRGQPHGYTF,TGTGCCAGTACCAATGAGTGGAGGGGCCAGCCCCATGGCTACACCTTC
TRBV6-1,NA,NA,TRBJ1-2,CASSEVSGRGDYGYTF,TGTGCCAGCAGTGAAGTATCAGGGAGGGGTGACTATGGCTACACCTTC
TRBV7-9,NA,NA,TRBJ1-3,CASSLAGPSGNTIYF,TGTGCCAGCAGCTTAGCGGGCCCCTCGGGAAACACCATATATTTT
TRBV7-9,TRBD1,NA,TRBJ1-4,CASSLTQGVREKLFF,TGTGCCAGCAGCCTCACTCAGGGGGTGAGAGAAAAACTGTTTTTT
TRBV28,NA,NA,TRBJ1-1,CASSPMRGQNTEAFF,TGTGCCAGCAGTCCTATGAGAGGGCAGAACACTGAAGCTTTCTTT
TRBV7-3,TRBD2,NA,TRBJ2-3,CASSSGLARTDTQYF,TGTGCCAGCAGCTCGGGACTAGCGAGGACAGATACGCAGTATTTT
TRBV5-1,TRBD2,NA,TRBJ2-1,CASSLSLAGVNEQFF,TGCGCCAGCAGCTTGAGTCTAGCGGGAGTCAATGAGCAGTTCTTC
TRBV7-9,NA,NA,TRBJ2-1,CASSPGILSSGQFF,TGTGCCAGCAGCCCGGGGATCCTCTCCTCGGGGCAGTTCTTC
TRBV5-1,TRBD2,NA,TRBJ2-1,CASSTGLAGDYEQFF,TGCGCCAGCAGCACGGGACTAGCGGGAGACTATGAGCAGTTCTTC
TRBV20-1,NA,NA,TRBJ2-7,CSAPLGGEQYF,TGCAGTGCCCCCCTGGGGGGTGAGCAGTACTTC
TRBV28,TRBD1,NA,TRBJ2-1,CASSLPGDSSPEQFF,TGTGCCAGCAGTTTACCCGGGGACAGTTCGCCTGAGCAGTTCTTC
TRBV10-3,TRBD2,once,TRBJ2-2,CAIRGRLAGGTGELFF,TGTGCCATCCGTGGAAGGCTAGCGGGAGGGACCGGGGAGCTGTTTTTT
TRBV27,NA,hyperexpanded,TRBJ1-5,CASSYTHSNQPQHF,TGTGCCAGCAGTTACACCCATAGCAATCAGCCCCAGCATTTT
TRBV6-5,TRBD1,NA,TRBJ1-5,CASSTTGVGQPQHF,TGTGCCAGCAGTACTACAGGGGTTGGTCAGCCCCAGCATTTT
TRBV2,TRBD2,NA,TRBJ2-7,CASSGRLALTYEQYF,TGTGCCAGCAGTGGACGACTAGCGCTAACCTACGAGCAGTACTTC
TRBV3-1/TRBV3-2,TRBD1,NA,TRBJ2-5,CASSDTGTGGSKTQYF,TGTGCCAGCAGTGACACCGGGACAGGGGGCTCAAAGACCCAGTACTTC
TRBV2,NA,NA,TRBJ2-7,CATHGTSDEQYF,TGTGCCACCCATGGGACTTCAGACGAGCAGTACTTC
TRBV15,NA,NA,TRBJ2-7,CATSRSTPYEQYF,TGTGCCACCAGCAGGTCTACCCCCTACGAGCAGTACTTC
TRBV5-1,TRBD1,NA,TRBJ2-7,CASSLGDRAYYEQYF,TGCGCCAGCAGCTTGGGAGACAGGGCATACTACGAGCAGTACTTC
TRBV2,TRBD2,NA,TRBJ2-5,CASSDLGAGEETQYF,TGTGCCAGCAGTGACTTAGGAGCGGGAGAAGAGACCCAGTACTTC
TRBV2,NA,once,TRBJ2-2,CASSESRGGPGELFF,TGTGCCAGCAGTGAGAGTAGGGGGGGCCCCGGGGAGCTATTTTTT
TRBV15,TRBD2,few,TRBJ2-7,CATSSGTGTTTYEQYF,TGTGCCACCAGCAGTGGAACCGGGACTACAACCTACGAGCAGTACTTC
TRBV6-1,NA,once,TRBJ2-7,CASSEGALIYEQYF,TGTGCCAGCAGTGAAGGGGCCTTGATCTACGAGCAGTACTTC
TRBV6-6,NA,NA,TRBJ1-5,CASSYGQSNQPQHF,TGTGCCAGCAGTTACGGACAGAGCAATCAGCCCCAGCATTTT
TRBV6-1,NA,few,TRBJ1-5,CASSEGSGVQPQHF,TGTGCCAGCAGTGAAGGGTCAGGGGTTCAGCCCCAGCATTTT
TRBV7-9,NA,few,TRBJ2-7,CASSPIDSSVQYF,TGTGCCAGCAGCCCCATCGACAGTAGTGTACAGTACTTC
TRBV28,NA,NA,TRBJ2-4,CASSYVTSQRRAKNIQYF,TGTGCCAGCAGTTATGTGACCAGCCAGCGCCGGGCCAAAAACATTCAGTACTTC
TRBV28,TRBD1,NA,TRBJ1-2,CASSLPSGQTNYGYTF,TGTGCCAGCAGTTTGCCGTCGGGACAGACTAACTATGGCTACACCTTC
TRBV6-6,NA,NA,TRBJ1-3,CASSPRTAGRTGNTIYF,TGTGCCAGCAGTCCCAGGACAGCTGGACGAACTGGAAACACCATATATTTT